The subject of this entry is one T cell receptor (beta chain). The CDR3 runs 15 residues. Trimming stripped 2 bases from V and 7 bases from J, with 14 bases between. The germline V gene encodes CDR1 KGHSH and CDR2 LQKENI. This specimen belongs to a study of technical replicates of blood from a few donors. Only in-frame clones appear in the TCRdb table, and some are missing; sequencing was by immunoSEQ multiplex PCR. This table has tens of thousands of clones, around 96% appearing once. The V gene is TRBV18, the J gene TRBJ1-4; D unresolved. Sequenced input: T cells isolated from PBMCs. This clonotype was sampled from a human donor in good health. The CDR3 DNA reads as TGTGCCAGCTCACCAGAACAAACGGGGTTTGAAAAACTGTTTTTT. Protein product: CASSPEQTGFEKLFF.